This TCR beta chain stems from a study of Ad26.COV2.S vaccination and SARS-CoV-2 variants. With regard to this clone: Its target is unknown.

Regarding the study as a whole: Substantial breadth was reported for post-vaccination spike-specific CD8+ and CD4+ T cells.

Germline CDR1 reads ENHRY; CDR2 reads SYGVKD. The CDR3 runs 12 residues. V was clipped by 2 bases and J by 8 bases, with 4 bases between them. Treatment noted: approximately 18 received Ad26.COV2.S at low or high dose, single or two shots; 5 received placebo; per-sample allocation not given. Collection of samples fell on day 63 after the first vaccine or placebo injection. Its platform was an Ad26 vector, and its expressed antigen was Wuhan-strain SARS-CoV-2 spike. Method: immunoSEQ multiplex PCR; TCRdb's copy keeps in-frame clones and lacks some. Here the sample spans about 440,000 clones, 90% being singletons.

The clonotype comes from a person between 18 and 59 years old who received the Ad26.COV2.S COVID-19 vaccine or a placebo. This chain joins TRBV10-3 and TRBJ1-6; D gene unclear. The sample was peripheral blood, taken in a trial of Ad26.COV2.S vaccine versus placebo. CDR3 DNA sequence: TGTGCCATCAGTGAGAGGGATTCACCCCTCCACTTT. This encodes CAISERDSPLHF.